Listed here are 22 T cell receptor beta chains from one sample, sequenced in a study of blood T cells in healthy people across ages. The use of a sample-barcoded 5' primer and a J-beta primer mix characterized a second PCR of roughly 7 to 11 cycles. One entry per CDR3 protein, called by TCRdb with MiXCR from the 5' RACE reads. This table has 1.5 million to 2 million distinct CDR3 sequences, roughly two fifths appearing once. The sample comprised blood. All receptors come from a human donor in good health.

This clonotype was picked up a small number of times. The CDR3 is CSAETGGLNYGYTF. CDR3 in DNA: TGCAGCGCTGAGACAGGGGGGCTTAACTATGGCTACACCTTC. This chain links TRBV29-1 with TRBJ1-2, with 9 bases lining up with TRBD1. CDR3 size: 14 residues. Trimming at V came to 7 bases and at J to 1 base, leaving 7 bases not matched to a gene. Germline loops: CDR1 SQVTM, CDR2 ANQGSEA.

V and J are TRBV9 and TRBJ2-5, with D perhaps matching TRBD1 or TRBD2 (5 bases each). This CDR3 region has 13 residues. V was clipped by 0 bases and J by 9 bases, with 12 bases between them. Germline CDR1 and CDR2: SGDLS and YYNGEE. The CDR3 DNA is TGTGCCAGCAGCGTAGAAGAGGGGACGGCCCAGTACTTC. It specifies CASSVEEGTAQYF.

This clonotype was seen at least ten times. V is TRBV7-9 and J is TRBJ1-4, with 8 nucleotides matching TRBD1. Germline assignment: CDR1 SEHNR and CDR2 FQNEAQ (reference sequence). The CDR3 extends over 17 amino acids. Trimming cost V 5 bases and J 0 bases; bases outside gene matches: 8. CDR3 in amino acids: CASSVGQGRATNEKLFF. The CDR3 DNA reads as TGTGCCAGCAGCGTTGGACAGGGAAGGGCAACTAATGAAAAACTGTTTTTT.

This chain connects TRBV4-3 to TRBJ1-2; D remains ambiguous. Germline CDR1 is LGHNA and CDR2 is YSLEER. This CDR3 spans 15 amino acids. The V end was cut by 3 bases, the J end by 6 bases, with 17 bases between. CDR3 sequence reads: CASSHVLDRVNGYTF. DNA for the CDR3: TGCGCCAGCAGCCACGTACTCGATAGGGTTAATGGCTACACCTTC.

The chain has TRBV10-2 and TRBJ2-3, with 9 bases identical to TRBD1. Germline CDR1 and CDR2: WSHSY and SAAADI. J gave up 4 bases and V 3 bases, and 8 bases lay outside the gene matches. There are 16 residues in the CDR3. CDR3 protein: CASSDVATGGPDTQYF. The CDR3 DNA reads TGCGCCAGCAGTGACGTGGCGACAGGGGGACCAGATACGCAGTATTTT.

The chain combines TRBV24-1 with TRBJ2-5; D not certain. V was pared by 6 bases and J by 5 bases, with 18 bases between. Germline V CDR1 and CDR2: KGHDR, SFDVKD. This CDR3 has 15 amino acids. CDR3 amino acids: CATSQNSGSLETQYF. Written as DNA, the CDR3 is TGTGCCACCAGTCAAAACAGTGGAAGCCTGGAGACCCAGTACTTC.

V and J are TRBV10-3 and TRBJ1-6, with D tentatively TRBD1 (5 bases). Trimming took off 4 bases at V and 8 bases at J, with 9 bases between the two ends. Germline V lookup: CDR1 ENHRY, CDR2 SYGVKD. The length of the CDR3 is 13 residues. For the CDR3, the DNA is TGTGCCATCAGTGCAACAGGAGATTCACCCCTCCACTTT. Protein: CAISATGDSPLHF.

This clonotype was seen only a few times. This chain connects TRBV12-3 or TRBV12-4 to TRBJ2-5, with TRBD2 as a possible D gene (5 bases). This CDR3 has 15 amino acids. V was pared by 6 bases and J by 2 bases, with 16 bases between. CDR3 sequence reads: CASRAIGIPQETQYF. DNA of the CDR3: TGTGCCAGCAGAGCAATCGGGATTCCACAAGAGACCCAGTACTTC.

The chain joins TRBV6-2 or TRBV6-3 to TRBJ2-4; TRBD1 agrees at 7 bases. The J call may be incorrect, as the DNA end agrees better with TRBJ2-7. Germline V gene sequence: CDR1 MNHEY, CDR2 SVGEGT. The CDR3 runs 13 residues. CDR3 protein: CASRRQGWDEQYF. The DNA of the CDR3 is TGTGCCAGCAGAAGACAGGGCTGGGACGAGCAGTACTTC.

V and J are TRBV11-2 and TRBJ2-3; D is undetermined. The germline V gene encodes CDR1 SGHAT and CDR2 FQNNGV. The V end lost 0 bases, the J end lost 4 bases, and 8 bases lay between the germline ends. CDR3 length: 14 amino acids. Here the CDR3 DNA reads TGTGCCAGCAGCTTAGATCCCAGTTCAGATACGCAGTATTTT. Translation: CASSLDPSSDTQYF. Full variable domain (missing parts from reference TRBV11-2 and TRBJ2-3): EAGVAQSPRYKIIEKRQSVAFWCNPISGHATLYWYQQILGQGPKLLIQFQNNGVVDDSQLPKDRFSAERLKGVDSTLKIQPAKLEDSAVYLCASSLDPSSDTQYFGPGTRLTVL.

The J gene is TRBJ1-5, the V gene TRBV5-1, with 8 bases aligning to TRBD1. Germline V lookup: CDR1 SGHRS, CDR2 YFSETQ. The V segment lost 2 bases and the J segment 0 bases; nucleotides outside the gene matches: 10. This CDR3 has 18 residues. The CDR3: CASSFARDRYNSNQPQHF. The CDR3 DNA follows: TGCGCCAGCAGCTTTGCCCGGGACAGGTATAATAGCAATCAGCCCCAGCATTTT.

At least ten counts were recorded for this clonotype. The chain couples TRBV29-1 to TRBJ2-1, with 11 bases identical to TRBD2. CDR1 is SQVTM and CDR2 is ANQGSEA in the germline V gene. CDR3 length equals 14 residues. The J segment lost 3 bases and the V segment lost 3 bases, leaving 1 base of the junction unmatched. In DNA form, the CDR3 reads TGCAGCGTTGAGGGACTAGCGGTCTACAATGAGCAGTTCTTC. Its protein product is CSVEGLAVYNEQFF.

This clonotype was detected only a few times. The chain carries TRBV7-2 and TRBJ2-3; TRBD2 matches 8 bases. Germline CDR1 is SGHTA and CDR2 is FQGNSA. V shed 3 bases and J 5 bases; nucleotides not matched to a gene: 7. The CDR3 loop spans 15 amino acids. The CDR3 reads CASSFVLAEKDTQYF. CDR3 nucleotides: TGTGCCAGCAGCTTCGTACTAGCGGAAAAAGATACGCAGTATTTT.

This clonotype was counted a few times. This chain connects TRBV6-5 to TRBJ2-5; TRBD2 might be the D (5 bases). The V and J ends lost 7 bases and 2 bases respectively, with 14 bases between them. Germline values: CDR1 MNHEY, CDR2 SVGAGI. This CDR3 contains 14 residues. CDR3: CASMGRRLQETQYF. Here the CDR3 DNA reads TGTGCCAGCATGGGCAGACGACTACAAGAGACCCAGTACTTC.

This clonotype was counted a few times. The V gene is TRBV6-4, the J gene TRBJ2-1; the match to TRBD2 covers 12 bases. The germline CDR1 and CDR2 sequences are MRHNA and SNTAGT. The ends lost 3 bases at V and 6 bases at J; junction bases unmatched: 3. This CDR3 contains 15 residues. Written as DNA, the CDR3 is TGTGCCAGCAGTGAAACTAGCGGGGGGCCCAATGAGCAGTTCTTC. This gives the protein CASSETSGGPNEQFF.

CDR3 coding DNA: TGTGCCAGCTCACCACGGCGGACAGGGGAGGATCCAAACTATGGCTACACCTTC. Translated: CASSPRRTGEDPNYGYTF. The chain joins TRBV18 to TRBJ1-2, with 9 bases lining up with TRBD1. The CDR3 covers 18 residues. The junction had 11 bases not matched to a gene; V was cut back by 1 base and J by 2 bases. Per germline, CDR1 KGHSH and CDR2 LQKENI.

The rearrangement uses TRBV7-9 and TRBJ2-1; D is ambiguous. CDR3 length: 15 amino acids. V lost 3 bases and J 3 bases, leaving 12 bases between the germline ends. Germline V CDR1 and CDR2: SEHNR, FQNEAQ (reference sequence). The DNA of the CDR3 is TGTGCCAGCAGCTTCAGCGAGCGTTACTACAATGAGCAGTTCTTC. This translates into CASSFSERYYNEQFF.

The table lists this clonotype with many counts. The chain recombines TRBV15 with TRBJ1-5, with D possibly matching TRBD1 (6 bases). Trimming took 1 base from V and 6 from J, leaving 13 bases between them. Germline-derived CDR1 and CDR2 are LNHNV and YYDKDF (reference sequence). The CDR3 totals 15 residues. In nucleotides, the CDR3 is TGTGCCACCAGCAGAGGGATTGAGGGGGGTCAGCCCCAGCATTTT. Translating gives CATSRGIEGGQPQHF.

CDR3 loop: CSAPGTATYNEQFF. The CDR3, as DNA: TGCAGCGCCCCGGGAACGGCGACCTACAATGAGCAGTTCTTC. The chain uses TRBV20-1 and TRBJ2-1, with a possible D match to TRBD2 (5 bases). Looked up from germline, CDR1 is DFQATT and CDR2 is SNEGSKA (reference sequence). CDR3 length: 14 residues.

The J gene is TRBJ2-5, the V gene TRBV7-2; 8 bases match TRBD1. The J call could be wrong; TRBJ2-3 is a better fit for the DNA end. The CDR3 length is 17 residues. Germline assignment: CDR1 SGHTA and CDR2 FQGNSA. In nucleotides, the CDR3 is TGTGCCAGCAGCTTAAATTTTCTCGGACAGGGATCGGAGACCCAGTATTTT. Protein: CASSLNFLGQGSETQYF.

Remarks on this clonotype: A read error may explain this, as a much larger clone is one base away. The CDR3 region is CSVEAGAQGANVPTF. In DNA, the CDR3 is TGCAGCGTTGAGGCAGGGGCGCAAGGGGCCAACGTCCCGACTTTC. The chain couples TRBV29-1 to TRBJ2-6; possibly TRBD1 for D (6 bases). Germline V gives CDR1 SQVTM, CDR2 ANQGSEA. The CDR3 has 15 residues.

This clonotype appeared a few times. This chain connects TRBV12-3 or TRBV12-4 to TRBJ2-5; TRBD1 aligns across 9 bases. The J call may be wrong; the DNA end is better matched by TRBJ2-7. This CDR3 region has 13 residues. The CDR3 coding sequence is TGTGCCAGCAGTGACAGGGGGGGTTACGAGCAGTACTTC. Its protein is CASSDRGGYEQYF.